Shown below are 30 T cell receptor beta chains from a single sample sequenced in a study of cytomegalovirus exposure and HLA in healthy donors. The PCR had 60 Vbeta and 13 Jbeta primers. The data were produced by immunoSEQ multiplex PCR, yet TCRdb's version contains in-frame clones alone and is incomplete. The data hold approximately 180,000 clones, with around 75% observed a single time. Sequenced sample: PBMCs. These receptors were collected from a woman aged 50 to 60 in good health and CMV-seronegative.

The chain is built from TRBV11-1 and TRBJ2-7; a weak D match, TRBD2 (6 bases). Germline CDR1 reads SGHAT; CDR2 reads FQDESV (reference sequence). Trimming took 1 base from V and 0 from J, leaving 10 bases between them. This CDR3 spans 15 amino acids. The CDR3 bases are TGTGCCAGCAGCTTAGTTAGCGGCAGCTCCTACGAGCAGTACTTC. Translation: CASSLVSGSSYEQYF. Full variable domain (missing parts from reference TRBV11-1 and TRBJ2-7): EAEVAQSPRYKITEKSQAVAFWCDPISGHATLYWYRQILGQGPELLVQFQDESVVDDSQLPKDRFSAERLKGVDSTLKIQPAELGDSAMYLCASSLVSGSSYEQYFGPGTRLTVT.

The CDR3 DNA sequence: TGTGCCAGCAGCCACCGACAGGGGTACTCTGGAAACACCATATATTTT. This encodes CASSHRQGYSGNTIYF. The rearrangement joins TRBV7-2 to TRBJ1-3; 8 nucleotides match TRBD1. CDR3 size: 16 residues. Germline assignment: CDR1 SGHTA and CDR2 FQGNSA. V lost 5 bases, J lost 0 bases, and 6 bases stayed unmatched. Based on the CDR3 plus reference TRBV7-2 and TRBJ1-3, the full variable domain is GAGVSQSPSNKVTEKGKDVELRCDPISGHTALYWYRQSLGQGLEFLIYFQGNSAPDKSGLPSDRFSAERTGGSVSTLTIQRTQQEDSAVYLCASSHRQGYSGNTIYFGEGSWLTVV.

This sequence joins TRBV6-5 and TRBJ1-1; possibly TRBD1 for D (6 bases). Germline V CDR1 and CDR2: MNHEY, SVGAGI. V lost 5 bases and J lost 1, with 14 bases in between. This CDR3 comprises 15 residues. CDR3 bases: TGTGCCAGCAGTGCAGTGACAGGAACGAACACTGAAGCTTTCTTT. As protein: CASSAVTGTNTEAFF.

This chain uses TRBV1 with TRBJ1-3; TRBD1 is taken as the D call from the table, unchecked against the DNA. TRBV1 is a pseudogene locus. This CDR3 spans 18 amino acids. The CDR3 here is CTSREDRGCLLSGNTIYF. DNA for the CDR3: TGCACCAGCCGGGAGGACAGGGGGTGTTTGCTCTCTGGAAACACCATATATTTT.

This clone was counted only a few times. V and J are TRBV6-1 and TRBJ1-6; TRBD1 aligns across 7 bases. With 6 bases clipped from V and 2 bases from J, the junction kept 4 bases outside the gene matches. The CDR3 contains 15 residues. Germline CDR1 and CDR2: MNHNS and SASEGT. The CDR3 region is CASRGQLPYNSPLHF. CDR3 in DNA: TGTGCCAGCAGGGGACAGCTGCCCTATAATTCACCCCTCCACTTT.

This chain joins TRBV7-2 and TRBJ1-4, with TRBD1 matching 8 bases. The germline V gene has CDR1 SGHTA and CDR2 FQGNSA. CDR3 length: 15 amino acids. The V gene end was trimmed by 5 bases and the J gene end by 8 bases; junction bases not matched to a gene: 10. CDR3 DNA: TGTGCCAGCAGCCTCCAGGGGGCAGTTGGCGAAAAACTGTTTTTT. This translates into CASSLQGAVGEKLFF. Variable domain in full (rest from reference TRBV7-2 and TRBJ1-4): GAGVSQSPSNKVTEKGKDVELRCDPISGHTALYWYRQSLGQGLEFLIYFQGNSAPDKSGLPSDRFSAERTGGSVSTLTIQRTQQEDSAVYLCASSLQGAVGEKLFFGSGTQLSVL.

This chain joins TRBV5-4 and TRBJ2-7; 12 nucleotides match TRBD2. CDR1 and CDR2 from the germline V gene are SGHNT and YYREEE (reference sequence). The CDR3 is made up of 16 amino acids. The J segment lost 2 bases and the V segment lost 1 base, leaving 4 bases of the junction unmatched. The CDR3 here is CASSLLTSGSAYEQYF. CDR3 DNA sequence: TGTGCCAGCAGCTTGTTGACTAGCGGGAGCGCCTACGAGCAGTACTTC.

As DNA, the CDR3 is TGCAGCGTTCTCTCGGGGAGGGAGACCCAGTACTTC. This encodes CSVLSGRETQYF. The J gene is TRBJ2-5, the V gene TRBV29-1; a possible D gene is TRBD2 (6 bases). Germline values: CDR1 SQVTM, CDR2 ANQGSEA. CDR3 length: 12 residues. The ends were cut back, 5 bases at V and 5 bases at J, with 12 bases in the middle.

Remarks on this clone: A read error may produce the germline difference seen at one junction end. The CDR3 sequence is CASSYRGATQETQYF. The CDR3 coding sequence is TGTGCTAGCAGTTATCGCGGGGCAACTCAAGAGACCCAGTACTTC. The chain carries TRBV7-7 and TRBJ2-5; tentative D call: TRBD2 (6 bases). The CDR3 runs 15 residues. Looked up from germline, CDR1 is SSHAT and CDR2 is FNYEAQ (reference sequence).

This clone was seen only once. This sequence joins TRBV27 and TRBJ2-5, with D hard to call. The germline gives CDR1 MNHEY, CDR2 SMNVEV (reference sequence). CDR3 length: 15 residues. Trimming took 0 bases from V and 2 from J, leaving 10 bases between them. The CDR3 DNA follows: TGTGCCAGCAGTTTATCATCCGGTCCGCAAGAGACCCAGTACTTC. This codes for CASSLSSGPQETQYF.

The chain joins TRBV5-5 to TRBJ2-2; D is possibly TRBD1 (6 bases). The V end was cut by 4 bases, the J end by 3 bases, with 16 bases between. Germline CDR1 is SGHKS and CDR2 is YYEKEE (reference sequence). The CDR3 loop spans 16 amino acids. The CDR3 here is CASSEPDRFHTGELFF. CDR3 bases: TGTGCCAGCAGCGAGCCAGACAGGTTCCACACCGGGGAGCTGTTTTTT. The full variable domain, in which reference TRBV5-5 and TRBJ2-2 provide the parts outside the CDR3, is DAGVTQSPTHLIKTRGQQVTLRCSPISGHKSVSWYQQVLGQGPQFIFQYYEKEERGRGNFPDRFSARQFPNYSSELNVNALLLGDSALYLCASSEPDRFHTGELFFGEGSRLTVL.

The CDR3 region has the DNA TGTGCCAGCAGGACTAGCGGGAGAGGGGTTGATGAGCAGTTCTTC. This gives the protein CASRTSGRGVDEQFF. The gene calls are TRBV2 and TRBJ2-1; TRBD2 matches at 12 bases. This CDR3 is 15 amino acids long. Trimming took 6 bases from V and 8 from J; bases not matched to a gene: 8. Germline V gene sequence: CDR1 SNHLY, CDR2 FYNNEI.

In this sample, this clone turned up a few times. The chain carries TRBV7-2 and TRBJ2-3; 9 bases align to TRBD2. The CDR3 is 16 residues long. Germline CDR1 and CDR2: SGHTA and FQGNSA. The trim removed 4 bases at V and 3 bases at J, leaving 8 bases unmatched. As DNA, the CDR3 is TGTGCCAGCAGCTGGCGGGGGGGCGGGTCGACAGATACGCAGTATTTT. This encodes CASSWRGGGSTDTQYF.

J is TRBJ2-1 and V is TRBV27; D is uncertain. V was trimmed by 4 bases and J by 10 bases, leaving 8 bases between them. Germline V gives CDR1 MNHEY, CDR2 SMNVEV (reference sequence). The CDR3 length is 11 residues. The CDR3: CASSSRLEQFF. The DNA for the CDR3 is TGTGCCAGCAGTTCGCGACTGGAGCAGTTCTTC.

The chain has TRBV27 and TRBJ1-1; TRBD1 is a possible D gene (5 bases). The CDR3 spans 15 residues. Germline V gene sequence: CDR1 MNHEY, CDR2 SMNVEV (reference sequence). The V end was cut by 3 bases, the J end by 2 bases, with 13 bases between. CDR3 in amino acids: CASSFRRGRNTEAFF. CDR3 nucleotides: TGTGCCAGCAGTTTTCGAAGGGGTCGAAACACTGAAGCTTTCTTT.

This rearrangement joins TRBV9 to TRBJ2-3; 7 nucleotides agree with TRBD1. The CDR3 loop spans 14 amino acids. The trim removed 3 bases at V and 3 bases at J, leaving 4 bases unmatched. Looked up from germline, CDR1 is SGDLS and CDR2 is YYNGEE. The CDR3 sequence: CASSATQGTDTQYF. In nucleotides, the CDR3 is TGTGCCAGCAGCGCAACACAGGGGACAGATACGCAGTATTTT.

This rearrangement joins TRBV7-2 to TRBJ1-4; TRBD1 matches 7 bases. This CDR3 is 16 amino acids long. The junction had 7 bases not matched to a gene; V was cut back by 4 bases and J by 2 bases. Germline-derived CDR1 and CDR2 are SGHTA and FQGNSA. The CDR3 spells CASSSQTGWTNEKLFF. CDR3 in DNA: TGTGCCAGCAGCTCTCAGACAGGGTGGACTAATGAAAAACTGTTTTTT. Full variable domain (outside the CDR3, taken from reference TRBV7-2 and TRBJ1-4): GAGVSQSPSNKVTEKGKDVELRCDPISGHTALYWYRQSLGQGLEFLIYFQGNSAPDKSGLPSDRFSAERTGGSVSTLTIQRTQQEDSAVYLCASSSQTGWTNEKLFFGSGTQLSVL.

This chain links TRBV6-5 with TRBJ2-7; D uncertain. CDR1 and CDR2 (germline): MNHEY, SVGAGI. V lost 0 bases and J 3 bases, leaving 6 bases between the germline ends. This CDR3 comprises 13 residues. CDR3 in DNA: TGTGCCAGCAGTTACTCGTTCGGCTACGAGCAGTACTTC. Amino acids: CASSYSFGYEQYF.

This clone was seen only a few times. The V call is TRBV28, the J call TRBJ2-7; 8 bases match TRBD1. V trimming: 6 bases; J trimming: 5 bases; junction bases outside the gene matches: 9. This CDR3 is built from 14 residues. Germline CDR1 reads MDHEN; CDR2 reads SYDVKM. The CDR3 sequence is CASSPAGGPNEQYF. CDR3 in DNA: TGTGCCAGCAGCCCCGCAGGGGGCCCCAACGAGCAGTACTTC.

This clone was found once. The chain employs TRBV30 and TRBJ1-1, with 7 bases fitting TRBD1. From germline, CDR1 is GTSNPN and CDR2 SVGIG (reference sequence). CDR3 length equals 13 residues. This CDR3 is CAMGRGGHTEAFF. The DNA for the CDR3 is TGTGCAATGGGGAGAGGGGGCCACACTGAAGCTTTCTTT. Together with reference TRBV30 and TRBJ1-1, the CDR3 gives the full variable domain: SQTIHQWPATLVQPVGSPLSLECTVEGTSNPNLYWYRQAAGRGLQLLFYSVGIGQISSEVPQNLSASRPQDRQFILSSKKLLLSDSGFYLCAMGRGGHTEAFFGQGTRLTVV.

The chain recombines TRBV18 with TRBJ1-2; tentatively, D is TRBD1 (6 bases). Germline V gene data show CDR1 as KGHSH and CDR2 as LQKENI. Deletions cut 1 base from V and 0 bases from J, with 12 bases between. The CDR3 loop spans 16 amino acids. This chain's CDR3 is CASSPLGDITNYGYTF. The DNA for the CDR3 is TGTGCCAGCTCACCACTTGGGGACATAACTAACTATGGCTACACCTTC.

The genes are TRBV28 and TRBJ1-1; D perhaps matches TRBD1 (5 bases). Germline V gene data show CDR1 as MDHEN and CDR2 as SYDVKM. Trimming took off 5 bases at V and 4 bases at J, with 26 bases between the two ends. This CDR3 has 18 amino acids. The CDR3 spells CASSVVKVFPGGGTEAFF. In DNA, the CDR3 is TGTGCCAGCAGTGTGGTTAAGGTTTTCCCTGGGGGGGGCACTGAAGCTTTCTTT. Combining the CDR3 with reference TRBV28 and TRBJ1-1 gives the whole variable domain DVKVTQSSRYLVKRTGEKVFLECVQDMDHENMFWYRQDPGLGLRLIYFSYDVKMKEKGDIPEGYSVSREKKERFSLILESASTNQTSMYLCASSVVKVFPGGGTEAFFGQGTRLTVV.

The chain is built from TRBV6-5 and TRBJ2-1, with TRBD1 as a possible D gene (6 bases). The CDR3 loop spans 13 amino acids. V was pared by 0 bases and J by 9 bases, with 9 bases between. Germline V gene sequence: CDR1 MNHEY, CDR2 SVGAGI. CDR3 nucleotides: TGTGCCAGCAGTTACTCAACAGGGACTGAGCAGTTCTTC. Protein product: CASSYSTGTEQFF.

This sequence joins TRBV5-1 and TRBJ2-3, with D possibly being TRBD2 (5 bases). Germline V lookup: CDR1 SGHRS, CDR2 YFSETQ. The CDR3 consists of 15 residues. The ends were cut back, 0 bases at V and 13 bases at J, with 21 bases in the middle. In DNA form, the CDR3 reads TGCGCCAGCAGCTTGGCGACGGGAACCCGGAGAATGGAGTATTTT. Its translation: CASSLATGTRRMEYF. The whole variable domain, remainder taken from reference TRBV5-1 and TRBJ2-3, is KAGVTQTPRYLIKTRGQQVTLSCSPISGHRSVSWYQQTPGQGLQFLFEYFSETQRNKGNFPGRFSGRQFSNSRSEMNVSTLELGDSALYLCASSLATGTRRMEYFGPGTRLTVL.

The V call is TRBV6-4, the J call TRBJ2-2; D not resolved. Trimming removed 5 bases at V and 5 bases at J, with 6 bases between. The CDR3 loop spans 12 amino acids. The germline gives CDR1 MRHNA, CDR2 SNTAGT. In DNA, the CDR3 is TGTGCCAGCAGTTCTAGAACCGGGGAGCTGTTTTTT. Translating gives CASSSRTGELFF.

This chain uses TRBV19 with TRBJ1-5; no reliable D call. The CDR3 is 16 residues long. V was pared by 3 bases and J by 7 bases, with 19 bases between. Germline-derived CDR1 and CDR2 are LNHDA and SQIVND (reference sequence). CDR3 DNA: TGTGCCAGTAGTATCTCCTCGGGAGGAAGAGGACAGCCCCAGCATTTT. It specifies CASSISSGGRGQPQHF.

This clone was seen a single time. The chain employs TRBV6-5 and TRBJ2-7; D perhaps matches TRBD1 (6 bases). CDR3 length equals 11 residues. Trimming pared 6 bases from V and 3 bases from J, leaving 6 bases between. Germline V gene sequence: CDR1 MNHEY, CDR2 SVGAGI. The CDR3 nucleotides are TGTGCCAGCAGGACAGGCTACGAGCAGTACTTC. Translating it yields CASRTGYEQYF.

V gene TRBV9 combines with J gene TRBJ1-1; 9 bases are shared with TRBD1. V gave up 3 bases and J gave up 5 bases; unmatched junction bases: 11. CDR3 size: 16 residues. Per germline, CDR1 SGDLS and CDR2 YYNGEE. The DNA for the CDR3 is TGTGCCAGCAGCGCTAACCGGGACAGGGTTCAAACTGAAGCTTTCTTT. Its translation: CASSANRDRVQTEAFF.

The chain carries TRBV9 and TRBJ2-2; D gene ambiguous. The CDR3 length is 15 residues. V lost 0 bases, J lost 1 base, and 7 bases lay in between. CDR1 is SGDLS, CDR2 YYNGEE, per germline. The CDR3 DNA is TGTGCCAGCAGCGTAGCTGCAGGGAACACCGGGGAGCTGTTTTTT. Encoded protein: CASSVAAGNTGELFF.

This clone has just one count. The chain is built from TRBV7-8 and TRBJ2-5, with TRBD1 matching 7 bases. Germline trimming cut 4 bases from V and 3 bases from J; bases unmatched to any gene: 8. The CDR3 is made up of 15 amino acids. Germline values: CDR1 SGHVS, CDR2 FQNEAQ. This CDR3 is CASSSAPQGKETQYF. CDR3 nucleotide sequence: TGTGCCAGCAGCTCGGCCCCACAGGGGAAAGAGACCCAGTACTTC.